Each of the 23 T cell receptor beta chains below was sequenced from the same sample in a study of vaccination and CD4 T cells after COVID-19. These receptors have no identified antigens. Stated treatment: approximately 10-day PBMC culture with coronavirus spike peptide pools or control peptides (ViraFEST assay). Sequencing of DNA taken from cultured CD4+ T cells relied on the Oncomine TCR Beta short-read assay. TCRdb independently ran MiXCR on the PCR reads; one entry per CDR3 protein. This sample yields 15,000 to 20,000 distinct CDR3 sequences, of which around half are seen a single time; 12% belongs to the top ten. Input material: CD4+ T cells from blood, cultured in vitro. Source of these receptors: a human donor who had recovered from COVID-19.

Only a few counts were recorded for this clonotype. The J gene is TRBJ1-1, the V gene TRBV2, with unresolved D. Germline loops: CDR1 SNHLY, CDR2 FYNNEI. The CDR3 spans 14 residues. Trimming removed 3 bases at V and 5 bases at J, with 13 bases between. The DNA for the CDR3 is TGTGCCAGCAGTGAGGTGCGGTCGGGGACTGAAGCTTTCTTT. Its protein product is CASSEVRSGTEAFF. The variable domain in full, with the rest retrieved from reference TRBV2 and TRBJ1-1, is EPEVTQTPSHQVTQMGQEVILRCVPISNHLYFYWYRQILGQKVEFLVSFYNNEISEKSEIFDDQFSVERPDGSNFTLKIRSTKLEDSAMYFCASSEVRSGTEAFFGQGTRLTVV.

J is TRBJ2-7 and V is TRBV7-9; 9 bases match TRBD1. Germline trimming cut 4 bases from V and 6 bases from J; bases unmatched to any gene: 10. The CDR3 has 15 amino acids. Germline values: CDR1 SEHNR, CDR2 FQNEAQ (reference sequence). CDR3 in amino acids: CASSSWGQGGGEQYF. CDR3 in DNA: TGTGCCAGCAGCTCCTGGGGACAGGGAGGAGGCGAGCAGTACTTC.

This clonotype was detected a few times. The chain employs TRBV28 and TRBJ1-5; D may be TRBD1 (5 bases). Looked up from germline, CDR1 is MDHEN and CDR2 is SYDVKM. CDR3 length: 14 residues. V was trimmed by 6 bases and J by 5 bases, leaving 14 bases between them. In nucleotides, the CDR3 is TGTGCCAGCAGGGGTTCCCAGGGCGATCAGCCCCAGCATTTT. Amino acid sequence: CASRGSQGDQPQHF.

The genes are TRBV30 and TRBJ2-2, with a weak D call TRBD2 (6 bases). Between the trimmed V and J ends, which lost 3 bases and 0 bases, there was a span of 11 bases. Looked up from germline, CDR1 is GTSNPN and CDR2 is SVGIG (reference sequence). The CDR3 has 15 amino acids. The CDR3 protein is CAWRVGGPNTGELFF. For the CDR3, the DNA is TGTGCCTGGAGGGTGGGGGGACCGAACACCGGGGAGCTGTTTTTT.

This chain's CDR3 is CAISEPGDTYGYTF. The CDR3 DNA is TGTGCCATCAGTGAGCCGGGGGACACCTATGGCTACACCTTC. This chain links TRBV10-3 with TRBJ1-2; a weak D match, TRBD1 (6 bases). Deletions cut 2 bases from V and 4 bases from J, with 11 bases between. Germline loops: CDR1 ENHRY, CDR2 SYGVKD. The CDR3 has 14 amino acids.

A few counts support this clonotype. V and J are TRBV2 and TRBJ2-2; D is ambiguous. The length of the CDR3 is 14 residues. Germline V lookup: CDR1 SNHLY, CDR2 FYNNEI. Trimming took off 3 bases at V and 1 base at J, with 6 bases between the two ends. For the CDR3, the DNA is TGTGCCAGCAGTGAGTTGCAGAACACCGGGGAGCTGTTTTTT. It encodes CASSELQNTGELFF. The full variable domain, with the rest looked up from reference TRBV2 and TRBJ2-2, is EPEVTQTPSHQVTQMGQEVILRCVPISNHLYFYWYRQILGQKVEFLVSFYNNEISEKSEIFDDQFSVERPDGSNFTLKIRSTKLEDSAMYFCASSELQNTGELFFGEGSRLTVL.

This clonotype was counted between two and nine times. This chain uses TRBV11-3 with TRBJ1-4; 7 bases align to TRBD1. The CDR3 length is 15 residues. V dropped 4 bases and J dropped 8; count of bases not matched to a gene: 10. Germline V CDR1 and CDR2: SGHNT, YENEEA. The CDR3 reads CASSSNTGAGEKLFF. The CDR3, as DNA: TGTGCCAGCAGCTCGAATACAGGGGCTGGGGAAAAACTGTTTTTT.

The CDR3 reads CASSLAHGQQPQHF. For the CDR3, the DNA is TGTGCCAGCAGCTTAGCGCACGGTCAACAGCCCCAGCATTTT. V gene TRBV7-8 combines with J gene TRBJ1-5; D ambiguous. The germline V gene has CDR1 SGHVS and CDR2 FQNEAQ. Trimming pared 0 bases from V and 7 bases from J, leaving 10 bases between. The CDR3 is 14 amino acids. Full variable domain (remainder filled in from reference TRBV7-8 and TRBJ1-5): GAGVSQSPRYKVAKRGQDVALRCDPISGHVSLFWYQQALGQGPEFLTYFQNEAQLDKSGLPSDRFFAERPEGSVSTLKIQRTQQEDSAVYLCASSLAHGQQPQHFGDGTRLSIL.

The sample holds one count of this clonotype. The DNA of the CDR3 is TGTGCCAGCAGCCCCAGCGGAGACTTCTACAATGAGCAGTTCTTC. Amino acids: CASSPSGDFYNEQFF. This chain links TRBV7-8 with TRBJ2-1; TRBD2 might be the D (5 bases). CDR3 length: 15 residues. V shed 5 bases and J shed 3 bases, with 14 bases lying between them. CDR1 is SGHVS and CDR2 is FQNEAQ in the germline V gene.

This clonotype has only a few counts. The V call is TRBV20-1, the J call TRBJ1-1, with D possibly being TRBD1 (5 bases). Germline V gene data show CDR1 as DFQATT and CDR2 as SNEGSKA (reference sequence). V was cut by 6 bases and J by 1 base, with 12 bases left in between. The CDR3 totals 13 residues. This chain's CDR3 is CSASRGSNTEAFF. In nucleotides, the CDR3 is TGCAGTGCCTCACGGGGGTCGAACACTGAAGCTTTCTTT.

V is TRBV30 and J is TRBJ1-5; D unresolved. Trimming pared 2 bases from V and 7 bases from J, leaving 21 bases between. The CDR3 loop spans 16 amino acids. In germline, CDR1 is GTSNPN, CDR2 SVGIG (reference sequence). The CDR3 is CAWSSRTQLIGQPQHF. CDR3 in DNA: TGTGCCTGGAGTTCCAGGACCCAGCTAATAGGGCAGCCCCAGCATTTT.

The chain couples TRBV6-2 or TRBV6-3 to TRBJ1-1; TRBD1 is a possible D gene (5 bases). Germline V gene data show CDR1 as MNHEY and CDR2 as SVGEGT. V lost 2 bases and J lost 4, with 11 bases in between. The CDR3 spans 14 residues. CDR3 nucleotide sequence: TGTGCCAGCAGTTACATCCCAGGGAGCACTGAAGCTTTCTTT. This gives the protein CASSYIPGSTEAFF.

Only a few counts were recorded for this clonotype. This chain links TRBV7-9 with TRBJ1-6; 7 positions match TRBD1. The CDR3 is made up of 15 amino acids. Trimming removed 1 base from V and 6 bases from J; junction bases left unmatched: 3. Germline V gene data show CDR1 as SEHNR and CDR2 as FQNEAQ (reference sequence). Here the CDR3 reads CASSLGDSSNSPLHF. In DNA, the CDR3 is TGTGCCAGCAGCTTAGGGGACAGTTCTAATTCACCCCTCCACTTT.

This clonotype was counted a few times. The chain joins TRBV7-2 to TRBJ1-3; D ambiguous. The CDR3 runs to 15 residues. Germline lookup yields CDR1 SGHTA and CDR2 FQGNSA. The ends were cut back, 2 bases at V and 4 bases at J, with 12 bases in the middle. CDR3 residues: CASSLTSSLGNTIYF. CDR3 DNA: TGTGCCAGCAGCTTAACCAGCAGCCTGGGAAACACCATATATTTT.

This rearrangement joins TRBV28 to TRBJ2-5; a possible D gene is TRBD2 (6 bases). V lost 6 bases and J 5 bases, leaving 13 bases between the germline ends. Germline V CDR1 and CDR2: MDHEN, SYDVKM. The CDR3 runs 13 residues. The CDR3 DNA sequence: TGTGCCAGCAGCTCGGGACTTGGGGAGACCCAGTACTTC. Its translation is CASSSGLGETQYF.

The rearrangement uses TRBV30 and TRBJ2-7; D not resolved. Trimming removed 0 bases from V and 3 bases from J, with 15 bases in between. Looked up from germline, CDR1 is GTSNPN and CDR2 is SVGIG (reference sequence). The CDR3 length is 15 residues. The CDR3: CAWSVSDVRLYEQYF. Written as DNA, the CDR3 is TGTGCCTGGAGTGTTTCGGACGTTCGGCTCTACGAGCAGTACTTC. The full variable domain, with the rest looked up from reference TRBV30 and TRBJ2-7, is SQTIHQWPATLVQPVGSPLSLECTVEGTSNPNLYWYRQAAGRGLQLLFYSVGIGQISSEVPQNLSASRPQDRQFILSSKKLLLSDSGFYLCAWSVSDVRLYEQYFGPGTRLTVT.

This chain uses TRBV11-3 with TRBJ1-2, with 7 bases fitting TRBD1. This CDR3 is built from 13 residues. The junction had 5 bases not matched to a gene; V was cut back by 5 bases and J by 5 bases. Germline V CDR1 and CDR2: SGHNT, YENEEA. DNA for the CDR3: TGTGCCAGCAGCCCGGACAGGAAGTATGGCTACACCTTC. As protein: CASSPDRKYGYTF.

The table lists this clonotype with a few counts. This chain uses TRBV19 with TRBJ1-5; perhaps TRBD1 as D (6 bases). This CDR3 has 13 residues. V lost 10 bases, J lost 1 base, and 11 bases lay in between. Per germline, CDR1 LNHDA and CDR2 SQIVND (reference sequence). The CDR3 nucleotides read TGTGCCACTACGGACAGAAGCAATCAGCCCCAGCATTTT. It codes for CATTDRSNQPQHF.

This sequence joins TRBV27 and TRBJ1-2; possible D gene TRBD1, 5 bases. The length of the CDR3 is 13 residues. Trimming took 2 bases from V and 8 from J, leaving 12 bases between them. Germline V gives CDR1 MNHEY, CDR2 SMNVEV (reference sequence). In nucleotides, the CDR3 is TGTGCCAGCAGTTTACAGGGTGGTGGGGGCTACACCTTC. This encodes CASSLQGGGGYTF.

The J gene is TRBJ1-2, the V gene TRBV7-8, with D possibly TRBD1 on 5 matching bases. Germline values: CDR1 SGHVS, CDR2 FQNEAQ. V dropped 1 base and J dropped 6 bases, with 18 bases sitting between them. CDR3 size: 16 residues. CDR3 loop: CASSLVGAVPGNGYTF. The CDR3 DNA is TGTGCCAGCAGCTTAGTTGGGGCCGTACCCGGGAATGGCTACACCTTC.

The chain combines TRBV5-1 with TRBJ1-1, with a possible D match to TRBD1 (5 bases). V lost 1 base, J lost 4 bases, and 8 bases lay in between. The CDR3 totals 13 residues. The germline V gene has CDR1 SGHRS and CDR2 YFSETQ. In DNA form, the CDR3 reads TGCGCCAGCAGCTTGCCCGGGGGCACTGAAGCTTTCTTT. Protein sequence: CASSLPGGTEAFF.

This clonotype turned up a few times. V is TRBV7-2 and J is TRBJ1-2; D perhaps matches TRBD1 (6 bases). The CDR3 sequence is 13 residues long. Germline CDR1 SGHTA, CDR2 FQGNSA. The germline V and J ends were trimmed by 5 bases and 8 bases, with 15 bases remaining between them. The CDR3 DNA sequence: TGTGCCAGCAGCCCCGAGGGGGGGCGGGGCTACACCTTC. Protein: CASSPEGGRGYTF.

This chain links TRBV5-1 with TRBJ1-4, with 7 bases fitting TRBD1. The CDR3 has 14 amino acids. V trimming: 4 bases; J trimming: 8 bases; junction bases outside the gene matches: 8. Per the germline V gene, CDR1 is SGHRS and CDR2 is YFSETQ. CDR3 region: CASSLNRGGEKLFF. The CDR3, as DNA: TGCGCCAGCAGCCTGAACAGGGGTGGCGAAAAACTGTTTTTT.